This entry lists 26 T cell receptor beta chains sequenced from one sample in a study of CD8 T cells in Susac syndrome. Random hexamers served to reverse transcribe roughly 0.5 to 1 ug RNA. One entry per CDR3 protein, called by TCRdb with MiXCR from the immunoSEQ multiplex PCR reads. The sample records about 140,000 distinct CDR3 sequences, more than 85% being singletons. The sample taken for sequencing was CD4+ T cells from PBMCs. Source of these receptors: a human donor with Susac syndrome.

The chain is built from TRBV3-1 and TRBJ2-5; D might be TRBD2 (5 bases). The V end lost 0 bases, the J end lost 1 base, and 6 bases lay between the germline ends. Per germline, CDR1 LGHDT and CDR2 YNNKEL (reference sequence). The CDR3 has 14 amino acids. CDR3 sequence (DNA): TGTGCCAGCAGCCAAGATACTAGCCAAGAGACCCAGTACTTC. This gives the protein CASSQDTSQETQYF.

V is TRBV20-1 and J is TRBJ1-6; TRBD1 matches at 9 bases. With 1 base clipped from V and 10 bases from J, the junction kept 5 bases outside the gene matches. The CDR3 loop spans 14 amino acids. Germline assignment: CDR1 DFQATT and CDR2 SNEGSKA (reference sequence). CDR3 residues: CSARGTGEGSPLHF. In DNA, the CDR3 is TGCAGTGCTAGAGGGACAGGGGAAGGCTCACCCCTCCACTTT.

The chain links TRBV7-2 to TRBJ2-7; D is ambiguous. The germline gives CDR1 SGHTA, CDR2 FQGNSA. The CDR3 loop spans 13 amino acids. Trimming took off 3 bases at V and 3 bases at J, with 9 bases between the two ends. The CDR3 DNA is TGTGCCAGCAGCTTTCATGACGGCTACGAGCAGTACTTC. Its protein product is CASSFHDGYEQYF. The whole variable domain, remainder taken from reference TRBV7-2 and TRBJ2-7, is GAGVSQSPSNKVTEKGKDVELRCDPISGHTALYWYRQSLGQGLEFLIYFQGNSAPDKSGLPSDRFSAERTGGSVSTLTIQRTQQEDSAVYLCASSFHDGYEQYFGPGTRLTVT.

The chain combines TRBV12-3 or TRBV12-4 with TRBJ2-2; D unresolved. Trimming shortened V by 7 bases and J by 2 bases, and 5 bases separated the two germline ends. The CDR3 contains 12 residues. CDR3 loop: CASNANTGELFF. CDR3 in DNA: TGTGCCAGCAACGCCAACACCGGGGAGCTGTTTTTT.

V gene TRBV5-6 combines with J gene TRBJ1-5, with 7 bases identical to TRBD1. Germline-derived CDR1 and CDR2 are SGHDT and YYEEEE. The V segment lost 2 bases and the J segment 5 bases; nucleotides outside the gene matches: 7. This CDR3 contains 15 residues. The CDR3 region has the DNA TGTGCCAGCAGCTTTCGGGGGACAGCGGATCAGCCCCAGCATTTT. Translating it yields CASSFRGTADQPQHF.

CDR3 DNA: TGCAGTGCTAAGGGGAACACTGAAGCTTTCTTT. Amino acids: CSAKGNTEAFF. The chain links TRBV20-1 to TRBJ1-1; no definite D call. The V end was cut by 4 bases, the J end by 1 base, with 4 bases between. This CDR3 region has 11 residues. Germline values: CDR1 DFQATT, CDR2 SNEGSKA (reference sequence).

The chain combines TRBV18 with TRBJ2-6; unclear D gene. CDR3 size: 14 residues. Trimming left V 2 bases short and J 2 bases short, with 4 bases between. Germline CDR1 reads KGHSH; CDR2 reads LQKENI. The CDR3 loop reads CASSPGPGANVLTF. In nucleotides, the CDR3 is TGTGCCAGCTCACCAGGACCTGGGGCCAACGTCCTGACTTTC.

The chain uses TRBV5-6 and TRBJ1-5, with D possibly being TRBD1 (5 bases). The V gene's germline CDR1 is SGHDT and CDR2 YYEEEE. With 4 bases removed from V and 2 bases from J, the gap between germline ends came to 13 bases. This CDR3 region has 15 residues. Here the CDR3 reads CASSGPDSRNQPQHF. The CDR3 nucleotides read TGTGCCAGCAGCGGCCCAGACAGTCGCAATCAGCCCCAGCATTTT.

This chain connects TRBV30 to TRBJ1-1; 7 bases line up with TRBD1. Germline assignment: CDR1 GTSNPN and CDR2 SVGIG (reference sequence). CDR3 size: 13 residues. V lost 6 bases, J lost 4 bases, and 8 bases stayed unmatched. In nucleotides, the CDR3 is TGTGCCTGTTCACAGGGGACGGGCACTGAAGCTTTCTTT. Translating gives CACSQGTGTEAFF.

The chain joins TRBV5-1 to TRBJ2-2; D is unresolved. V lost 1 base and J lost 0, with 7 bases in between. From germline, CDR1 is SGHRS and CDR2 YFSETQ. CDR3 length: 15 residues. The CDR3 coding sequence is TGCGCCAGCAGCTTGTACGCAACGAACACCGGGGAGCTGTTTTTT. Amino acid sequence: CASSLYATNTGELFF.

This chain links TRBV2 with TRBJ1-5, with a tentative D call TRBD1 (5 bases). There are 14 residues in the CDR3. The V gene lost 8 bases and the J gene lost 4 bases, with 15 bases spanning the gap. Germline V lookup: CDR1 SNHLY, CDR2 FYNNEI. The CDR3 nucleotides are TGTGCCAGCGGGCAGGGAGCGGCGAATCAGCCCCAGCATTTT. Translation: CASGQGAANQPQHF.

This chain links TRBV4-1 with TRBJ1-2; 8 bases are shared with TRBD1. The junction had 8 bases not matched to a gene; V was cut back by 8 bases and J by 6 bases. From germline, CDR1 is MGHRA and CDR2 YSYEKL. The CDR3 sequence is 13 residues long. Here the CDR3 DNA reads TGCGCCAGCGGACTTCAGGGGGCGCATGGCTACACCTTC. This gives the protein CASGLQGAHGYTF.

This rearrangement joins TRBV11-1 to TRBJ2-7; a weak D match, TRBD1 (6 bases). The CDR3 consists of 14 residues. V shed 1 base and J shed 6 bases, with 13 bases lying between them. Germline CDR1 reads SGHAT; CDR2 reads FQDESV (reference sequence). CDR3 in amino acids: CASSLGSHRVEQYF. In nucleotides, the CDR3 is TGTGCCAGCAGCTTAGGATCACACAGGGTCGAGCAGTACTTC.

The chain carries TRBV15 and TRBJ1-2; D remains ambiguous. Germline loops: CDR1 LNHNV, CDR2 YYDKDF (reference sequence). Trimming removed 0 bases at V and 10 bases at J, with 9 bases between. The CDR3 has 12 residues. For the CDR3, the DNA is TGTGCCACCAGCAGAGACGCCGCGGACTACACCTTC. Translated, it gives CATSRDAADYTF. Variable domain in full (rest from reference TRBV15 and TRBJ1-2): DAMVIQNPRYQVTQFGKPVTLSCSQTLNHNVMYWYQQKSSQAPKLLFHYYDKDFNNEADTPDNFQSRRPNTSFCFLDIRSPGLGDTAMYLCATSRDAADYTFGSGTRLTVV.

The CDR3 DNA sequence: TGTGCCAGCAGTGACCAACAAAACACTGAAGCTTTCTTT. This encodes CASSDQQNTEAFF. The J gene is TRBJ1-1, the V gene TRBV2; no reliable D call. CDR3 size: 13 residues. The germline V gene encodes CDR1 SNHLY and CDR2 FYNNEI. V was cut by 3 bases and J by 2 bases, with 7 bases left in between.

The chain couples TRBV4-2 to TRBJ1-2, with D unclear. The CDR3 contains 15 residues. The V and J ends lost 4 bases and 2 bases respectively, with 14 bases between them. From germline, CDR1 is LGHNA and CDR2 YNFKEQ. This CDR3 is CASSPGRLGNYGYTF. For the CDR3, the DNA is TGTGCCAGCAGCCCGGGGAGGTTAGGGAACTATGGCTACACCTTC.

The V call is TRBV2, the J call TRBJ2-7, with D possibly called TRBD1 or TRBD2 (5 bases each). Germline lookup yields CDR1 SNHLY and CDR2 FYNNEI. CDR3 length: 11 amino acids. V was pared by 11 bases and J by 2 bases, with 10 bases between. The CDR3 region is CASGQTYEQYF. In DNA, the CDR3 is TGTGCCTCGGGGCAGACCTACGAGCAGTACTTC.

The V gene is TRBV30, the J gene TRBJ2-5, with D possibly called TRBD1 or TRBD2 (6 bases each). V was cut by 4 bases and J by 5 bases, with 17 bases left in between. This CDR3 has 14 residues. The germline CDR1 and CDR2 sequences are GTSNPN and SVGIG (reference sequence). The CDR3 region has the DNA TGTGCCTGGACCATGAATGGAGGGGGGGAGACCCAGTACTTC. Protein product: CAWTMNGGGETQYF.

CDR3 region: CSAPGLAGGPGQFF. CDR3 DNA: TGCAGTGCTCCTGGACTAGCGGGAGGGCCGGGGCAGTTCTTC. The gene calls are TRBV20-1 and TRBJ2-1; 15 positions agree with TRBD2. CDR3 length: 14 amino acids. CDR1 DFQATT and CDR2 SNEGSKA come from the germline V gene (reference sequence). With V trimmed by 5 bases and J by 12 bases, 8 bases remained unmatched.

This sequence joins TRBV15 and TRBJ2-2, with 7 positions matching TRBD2. Trimming at V came to 3 bases and at J to 3 bases, leaving 7 bases not matched to a gene. This CDR3 comprises 16 residues. Germline V gene data show CDR1 as LNHNV and CDR2 as YYDKDF (reference sequence). The CDR3 bases are TGTGCCACCAGCAGGGCATGGAGCGGGGACACCGGGGAGCTGTTTTTT. Translating it yields CATSRAWSGDTGELFF.

The table lists this clonotype with a few counts. This rearrangement joins TRBV5-1 to TRBJ1-5, with 9 positions matching TRBD1. Germline V gene data show CDR1 as SGHRS and CDR2 as YFSETQ. V dropped 3 bases and J dropped 2; count of bases not matched to a gene: 3. This CDR3 spans 15 amino acids. This CDR3 is CASSSRTGGNQPQHF. The DNA for the CDR3 is TGCGCCAGCAGCTCCAGGACAGGGGGCAATCAGCCCCAGCATTTT.

In this sample, this clonotype turned up a few times. The gene calls are TRBV30 and TRBJ1-1; 7 nucleotides match TRBD1. Trimming took 7 bases from V and 4 from J; bases not matched to a gene: 0. The V gene's germline CDR1 is GTSNPN and CDR2 SVGIG (reference sequence). The CDR3 is 10 residues long. The CDR3 here is CASGGTEAFF. DNA for the CDR3: TGTGCCTCAGGGGGCACTGAAGCTTTCTTT.

The V gene is TRBV29-1, the J gene TRBJ1-1, with D hard to call. Germline V gives CDR1 SQVTM, CDR2 ANQGSEA. V shed 7 bases and J shed 6 bases, with 21 bases lying between them. This CDR3 is built from 14 residues. CDR3 DNA: TGCAGCGCCGTGACGGGCTTCGGCGGAGCTGAAGCTTTCTTT. Translation gives CSAVTGFGGAEAFF.

The chain is built from TRBV28 and TRBJ1-2; D is unclear. CDR3 length: 12 amino acids. V was shortened by 8 bases and J by 3 bases, with 10 bases between the two germline ends. Germline V gene sequence: CDR1 MDHEN, CDR2 SYDVKM. The CDR3 DNA reads as TGTGCCAGCGGAGGGAGCCACTATGGCTACACCTTC. Translation: CASGGSHYGYTF.

On this clonotype itself: A read error may account for a junction end that differs from germline. The V gene is TRBV20-1, the J gene TRBJ2-1; 11 bases are shared with TRBD2. This CDR3 is built from 10 residues. Looked up from germline, CDR1 is DFQATT and CDR2 is SNEGSKA (reference sequence). Written as DNA, the CDR3 is TGTGTAGCGGGAGGGAATGAGCAGTTCTTC. It yields the protein CVAGGNEQFF.

J is TRBJ2-2 and V is TRBV14; D gene unclear. The V and J ends lost 4 bases and 6 bases respectively, with 12 bases between them. CDR3 length: 14 amino acids. Germline V gene sequence: CDR1 SGHDN, CDR2 FVKESK. For the CDR3, the DNA is TGTGCCAGCAGCCCCATAGGAAAGGCCGGGGAGCTGTTTTTT. This gives the protein CASSPIGKAGELFF.